This T cell receptor (beta chain) was recovered during a study of cytomegalovirus exposure and HLA in healthy donors. This PCR relied on a set of 60 Vbeta primers and 13 Jbeta primers. The assay was immunoSEQ multiplex PCR, and TCRdb's table has in-frame clones only and misses some. The sample contains 60,000 to 70,000 clones, roughly 77% of which appear only once. The CDR3 is made up of 14 amino acids. Germline loops: CDR1 MDHEN, CDR2 SYDVKM. V dropped 1 base and J dropped 4 bases, with 11 bases sitting between them. This clonotype was sampled from a woman aged 35 to 49 in good health and CMV-seropositive. The rearrangement joins TRBV28 to TRBJ2-7; no clear D. The sequencing input was PBMCs. The CDR3 region has the DNA TGTGCCAGCAGTTTATCGACACCACTTTACGAGCAGTACTTC. Protein product: CASSLSTPLYEQYF.